This TCR beta chain was sequenced for a study of T cell repertoires in cytomegalovirus infection. Losses at the gene ends were 1 base for V and 2 bases for J; bases not matched to a gene: 6. CDR3 length: 17 residues. Germline CDR1 SGHVS, CDR2 FNYEAQ. One entry per CDR3 protein, called by TCRdb with MiXCR from the reads. The table shows approximately 910,000 distinct CDR3 sequences, with roughly 30% occurring only once. This clonotype was recorded a few times. Its target is not known. This chain uses TRBV7-6 with TRBJ2-3, with 10 bases aligning to TRBD2. This specimen was cultured CD8+ T cells from PBMCs, taken from culture after CMV antigen stimulation. The source is a human donor in good health (CMV status not recorded). Some clones in this sample may be carry-over from other donors' samples. CDR3: CASSLEPSGGLTDTQYF. CDR3 nucleotides: TGTGCCAGCAGCTTAGAGCCTAGCGGGGGCCTCACAGATACGCAGTATTTT. Combining the CDR3 with reference TRBV7-6 and TRBJ2-3 gives the whole variable domain GAGVSQSPRYKVTKRGQDVALRCDPISGHVSLYWYRQALGQGPEFLTYFNYEAQQDKSGLPNDRFSAERPEGSISTLTIQRTEQRDSAMYRCASSLEPSGGLTDTQYFGPGTRLTVL.